This T cell receptor (beta chain) was recovered during a study of CD8 T cells in Susac syndrome. Overall study: Patients with Susac syndrome were therapy-naive, treated with corticosteroids, or treated with intravenous immunoglobulin alone when blood was collected.

Comment on this clonotype: No antigen is known for it.

The study's findings and limits: CD4+ T cell repertoires in Susac syndrome lacked clonal expansion.

The authors reverse transcribed roughly 0.5 to 1 ug RNA with random hexamers. TCRdb processed the immunoSEQ multiplex PCR reads anew with MiXCR; each CDR3 protein has one entry. This table holds 150,000 to 200,000 distinct CDR3 sequences, roughly nine tenths found once. Each Susac syndrome patient had definite or probable disease by recently defined criteria. FACS was used to enrich TEMRA cells, whereas the CD8+ and CD4+ T cells were obtained by negative isolation. The sequenced sample was CD4+ T cells from PBMCs. This receptor was identified in a human donor with Susac syndrome.

CDR3 amino acids: CAITWAPSTDTQYF. DNA of the CDR3: TGTGCCATCACCTGGGCTCCTAGCACAGATACGCAGTATTTT. The J gene is TRBJ2-3, the V gene TRBV6-6, with no clear D. The V gene's germline CDR1 is MNHNY and CDR2 SVGAGI (reference sequence). This CDR3 has 14 residues. V lost 10 bases and J lost 0, with 14 bases in between.